What follows are 3 T cell receptor beta chains derived from one specimen sequenced in a study of neoadjuvant anti-PD-1 for oral cavity cancer. Time point of the sample: after neoadjuvant nivolumab, at surgical resection. Clones were sequenced by immunoSEQ multiplex PCR, and TCRdb holds only the in-frame ones, with some missing. The table shows roughly 68,000 clones, with 70% to 90% occurring only once. The source was PBMCs, collected after nivolumab (anti-PD-1) treatment. The receptors were sampled from a person between 40 and 80 years old with oral cavity squamous cell carcinoma.

V usage is TRBV2 and J usage is TRBJ2-4, with TRBD1 matching 8 bases. CDR3 length: 13 amino acids. Trimming removed 9 bases from V and 6 bases from J; junction bases left unmatched: 7. Germline V gene lookup returns CDR1 SNHLY and CDR2 FYNNEI. Here the CDR3 DNA reads TGTGCCAGTAGACAGGGGAGTGGAAACATTCAGTACTTC. This gives the protein CASRQGSGNIQYF.

This clone was seen more than once but under ten times. Other nucleotide sequences in the sample specify the same CDR3. The rearrangement links TRBV7-2 to TRBJ2-3; D gene unclear. The CDR3 loop spans 12 amino acids. Trimming took 5 bases from V and 2 from J, leaving 5 bases between them. Per the germline V gene, CDR1 is SGHTA and CDR2 is FQGNSA. The CDR3 bases are TGTGCCAGCAGCCCCTACACAGATACGCAGTATTTT. Protein sequence: CASSPYTDTQYF.

A single count supports this clone. This rearrangement joins TRBV28 to TRBJ2-7, with a weak D call TRBD1 (5 bases). Germline CDR1 and CDR2: MDHEN and SYDVKM. The CDR3 covers 15 residues. Trimming shortened V by 7 bases and J by 2 bases, and 18 bases separated the two germline ends. The CDR3 protein is CASTPGGQGTYEQYF. The DNA of the CDR3 is TGTGCCAGCACCCCGGGTGGGCAGGGTACCTACGAGCAGTACTTC.